These 3 T cell receptor beta chains came from one sample sequenced in a study of PD-1 blockade in classical Hodgkin lymphoma. There was relapse after autologous stem cell transplantation in every patient, and there was variation in brentuximab vedotin exposure. Repertoires were generated with immunoSEQ multiplex PCR, while TCRdb's copy carries only in-frame clones and drops some. The sample records 12,000 to 15,000 clones, around 82% being singletons. The input for sequencing was peripheral blood mononuclear cells (PBMCs), taken at baseline. The origin of the receptors is a human donor with classical Hodgkin lymphoma.

This sequence joins TRBV5-5 and TRBJ2-7; no reliable D call. Looked up from germline, CDR1 is SGHKS and CDR2 is YYEKEE (reference sequence). V lost 1 base and J 4 bases, leaving 9 bases between the germline ends. This CDR3 region has 13 residues. For the CDR3, the DNA is TGTGCCAGCAGCTTGTGGACGGAATACGAGCAGTACTTC. It yields the protein CASSLWTEYEQYF.

The table lists this clone with a count of one. The chain uses TRBV5-4 and TRBJ2-5; no clear D gene. This CDR3 is built from 13 residues. Germline CDR1 is SGHNT and CDR2 is YYREEE (reference sequence). V lost 1 base and J lost 5, with 9 bases in between. CDR3 loop: CASSLNKMETQYF. CDR3 nucleotides: TGTGCCAGCAGCTTGAATAAAATGGAGACCCAGTACTTC.

This clone occurred once. V is TRBV10-2 and J is TRBJ2-5; 15 bases line up with TRBD2. The CDR3 covers 16 residues. Unmatched junction bases numbered 9, after V lost 11 bases and J lost 2 bases. Germline V CDR1 and CDR2: WSHSY, SAAADI. The CDR3 loop is CAAGGTSGGRQETQYF. DNA for the CDR3: TGCGCCGCAGGGGGGACTAGCGGGGGGCGACAAGAGACCCAGTACTTC.